A selection of T cell receptor beta chains follows, all from one sample in a study of read filtering for tumor transcriptome and immune sequencing. TCRdb processed the reads anew with MiXCR; each CDR3 protein has one entry. Of more than 100,000 distinct CDR3 sequences detected, under 15% appear once; the ten largest clones hold 8% to 13%. Material: a population of CD138-negative cells sorted from bone marrow. These receptors were collected from a donor at least 40 years old with multiple myeloma. CDR3s include the opening cysteine and the closing phenylalanine or tryptophan. A D gene is named only where the DNA matches it firmly. Only part of the rows carry a size: once, few, many, or a class if the clone is expanded.

j_call	d_call	v_call	clone_size	cdr3_nt	cdr3_aa
TRBJ2-5	TRBD2	TRBV11-3	many	TGTGCCAGCAGCTTAGCGCCCGGGGAGGGCAGCAGATGGGAGACCCAGTACTTC	CASSLAPGEGSRWETQYF
TRBJ2-7	-	TRBV4-1	many	TGCGCCAGCAGCCGAGGACAGGGACTATACGAGCAGTACTTC	CASSRGQGLYEQYF
TRBJ2-1	-	TRBV7-2	many	TGTGCCAGCAGCAGTTCCTCAGGTGAGCAGTTCTTC	CASSSSSGEQFF
TRBJ1-2	TRBD1	TRBV5-1	few	TGCGCCAGCAGCTCCCGGGACAGGGGCGCAGGCGGCTACACCTTC	CASSSRDRGAGGYTF
TRBJ2-3	-	TRBV5-1	many	TGCGCCAGCAGCCTGGGACTTACCACAGATACGCAGTATTTT	CASSLGLTTDTQYF
TRBJ2-2	-	TRBV20-1	-	TGCAGTGCTAGAGATCCCGGAGGGGAAGGGGGCACCGGGGAGCTGTTTTTT	CSARDPGGEGGTGELFF
TRBJ2-1	TRBD2	TRBV12-3/TRBV12-4	-	TGTGCCAGCAGTTGGGGCGGGAGGTACAATGAGCAGTTCTTC	CASSWGGRYNEQFF
TRBJ1-2	-	TRBV2	many	TGTGCCAGCAGTGAAGGTCTTAACTATGGCTACACCTTC	CASSEGLNYGYTF
TRBJ2-2	-	TRBV11-2	many	TGTGCCAGCAGCTTGGGATCCGGGAACACCGGGGAGCTGTTTTTT	CASSLGSGNTGELFF
TRBJ2-7	-	TRBV5-1	many	TGCGCCAGCAGCCCGCGGACCACAGGGTACGAGCAGTACTTC	CASSPRTTGYEQYF
TRBJ1-1	-	TRBV29-1	many	TGCAGCGTTGAAGATAGGTATGGAGGGAAGACTGAAGCTTTCTTT	CSVEDRYGGKTEAFF
TRBJ2-7	-	TRBV3-1	many	TGTGCCAGCAGCCAAGATATAGTCTCCTACGAGCAGTACTTC	CASSQDIVSYEQYF
TRBJ2-5	-	TRBV5-1	many	TGCGCCAGCAGCTTGGCTACCAACGCCCAGAATACGGGGACCCAGTACTTC	CASSLATNAQNTGTQYF
TRBJ2-7	-	TRBV6-6	many	TGTGCCAGCAGTTACTCCGGCAGGTACCCCTACGAGCAGTACTTC	CASSYSGRYPYEQYF
TRBJ2-3	-	TRBV20-1	many	TGCAGTGCTAGATCGCGCGGGGCTAGCACAGATACGCAGTATTTT	CSARSRGASTDTQYF
TRBJ2-6	-	TRBV21-1	-	TGTGCCAGCAGCAAAGGAGACAGGGGTGGCTCTGGGGCCAACGTCCTGACTTTC	CASSKGDRGGSGANVLTF
TRBJ2-2	TRBD2	TRBV12-5	many	TGTGCTAGTGGTTTGACAGCGGGGGACACGAACACCGGGGAGCTGTTTTTT	CASGLTAGDTNTGELFF
TRBJ1-5	TRBD1	TRBV20-1	many	TGCAGTGCTAGAGGTGGGACAGAAAATCAGCCCCAGCATTTT	CSARGGTENQPQHF
TRBJ2-5	TRBD2	TRBV20-1	many	TGCAGTGCTAGGCAAACTGGACTAGCGGGAAGAGAGACCCAGTACTTC	CSARQTGLAGRETQYF
TRBJ2-4	-	TRBV6-2/TRBV6-3	many	TGTGCCAGCAGTCGAGCTGTAGACATTCAGTACTTC	CASSRAVDIQYF
TRBJ2-3	TRBD2	TRBV20-1	many	TGCAGTGTCTCAAGCGGGAGGCCAACAGATACGCAGTATTTT	CSVSSGRPTDTQYF
TRBJ2-7	-	TRBV3-1	many	TGTGCCAGCAGCCAAGATCTAGCCTACGAGCAGTACTTC	CASSQDLAYEQYF
TRBJ1-3	-	TRBV7-2	many	TGTGCCAGCAGCTTATCAGCAGGGTCCGGAAACACCATATATTTT	CASSLSAGSGNTIYF
TRBJ2-4	TRBD2	TRBV20-1	-	TGCAGTGGGACTAGCGGGAGACCCAAAAACGTTCAGTACTTC	CSGTSGRPKNVQYF
TRBJ2-7	-	TRBV5-6	many	TGTGCCAGCAGCTTGGGAGTGGACTACGAGCAGTACTTC	CASSLGVDYEQYF
TRBJ1-1	-	TRBV27	many	TGTGCCAGCAGTCTCTTAACAGGAAGAGACGAAGCTTTCTTT	CASSLLTGRDEAFF
TRBJ2-1	-	TRBV30	many	TGTGCCTGGGACCCGAGCTCCTACAATGAGCAGTTCTTC	CAWDPSSYNEQFF
TRBJ2-5	TRBD2	TRBV20-1	many	TGCAGTGCTAGAGATCCGGGACTAGCGAGCTACAAGGAAGAGACCCAGTACTTC	CSARDPGLASYKEETQYF
TRBJ2-1	-	TRBV7-6	many	TGTGCCAGCAGCTTTGGCGGGGACTTATTCAATGAGCAGTTCTTC	CASSFGGDLFNEQFF
TRBJ2-6	TRBD1	TRBV19	many	TGTGCCAGTACCCAGACAGGGGGCTTGACTGGGGCCAACGTCCTGACTTTC	CASTQTGGLTGANVLTF
TRBJ2-7	-	TRBV14	many	TGTGCCAGCAGCCAAGGGCCTGGGCGCCCGAGCTCCTACGAGCAGTACTTC	CASSQGPGRPSSYEQYF
TRBJ2-1	-	TRBV29-1	many	TGCAGCGTTGGGGGGGACATCTTACAGAGCTCCTACAATGAGCAGTTCTTC	CSVGGDILQSSYNEQFF
TRBJ1-1	-	TRBV11-2	-	TGTGCCAGCAGCTTAGCGTTCCTACCGAACACTGAAGCTTTCTTT	CASSLAFLPNTEAFF
TRBJ1-1	-	TRBV5-5	many	TGTGCCAGCAGCCCATACCTAGGGTCCGTATCTGAAGCTTTCTTT	CASSPYLGSVSEAFF
TRBJ2-1	TRBD2	TRBV11-2	many	TGTGCCAGCAGTGGACTAGCGGGAAAGAATGAGCAGTTCTTC	CASSGLAGKNEQFF
TRBJ1-5	-	TRBV4-1	many	TGCGCCAGCAGCCAAGATCCACCCAGATCAGATAGCAATCAGCCCCAGCATTTT	CASSQDPPRSDSNQPQHF
TRBJ1-4	-	TRBV20-1	many	TGCAGTGCTAGAGACGGGCTAGGTGAAAAACTGTTTTTT	CSARDGLGEKLFF
TRBJ2-1	-	TRBV6-6	many	TGTGCCAGCAGTTACTCGAGAAACAATGAGCAGTTCTTC	CASSYSRNNEQFF
TRBJ2-7	TRBD1	TRBV10-3	many	TGTGCCATCAGTGAAGGACAGGGGAACGCCTACGAGCAGTACTTC	CAISEGQGNAYEQYF
TRBJ1-5	-	TRBV7-9	many	TGTGCCAGCAGCCCGAGCCCAGGGAACCGTTATAGCAATCAGCCCCAGCATTTT	CASSPSPGNRYSNQPQHF
TRBJ2-1	-	TRBV2	many	TGTGCCAGCAGGGGGGGAGCCTACAATGAGCAGTTCTTC	CASRGGAYNEQFF
TRBJ2-2	TRBD1	TRBV2	-	TGTGCCAGCAGCCCCTCCGGGACAGGAGCGAACACCGGGGAGCTGTTTTTT	CASSPSGTGANTGELFF
TRBJ2-2	-	TRBV27	-	TGTGCCAGCCTGACGGGGTCCGGGGAGCTGTTTTTT	CASLTGSGELFF
TRBJ2-3	-	TRBV29-1	-	TGCAGCGTTGAAGCCACAGGGATCGATACGCAGTATTTT	CSVEATGIDTQYF
TRBJ2-1	TRBD2	TRBV7-2	few	TGTGCCAGCAGCTTAACTAGCGGGAGTTACAATGGGCAGTTCTTC	CASSLTSGSYNGQFF
TRBJ1-5	-	TRBV19	many	TGTGCCAGTAAAGAGAACGCCGTGGGCAATCAGCCCCAGCATTTT	CASKENAVGNQPQHF
TRBJ2-1	TRBD1	TRBV20-1	many	TGCAGTGCTAGAGACGGGACAGGGAACAATGAGCAGTTCTTC	CSARDGTGNNEQFF
TRBJ2-5	TRBD2	TRBV2	few	TGTGCCAGCAGGGCGGGACTAGTCGAAGAGACCCAGTACTTC	CASRAGLVEETQYF
TRBJ1-1	-	TRBV5-1	many	TGCGCCAGCAGCCTTACCTTCAGGGACGTGAACACTGAAGCTTTCTTT	CASSLTFRDVNTEAFF
TRBJ2-6	-	TRBV6-5	many	TGTGCCAGCAGCAAGGGGGTATCTGGGGCCAACGTCCTGACTTTC	CASSKGVSGANVLTF
TRBJ2-2	-	TRBV27	many	TGTGCCAGCAGTTTTGGCCTAACGGCGAACACCGGGGAGCTGTTTTTT	CASSFGLTANTGELFF
TRBJ1-1	-	TRBV6-5	many	TGTGCCAGCAGTTACGGCCTAGACTGGAACACTGAAGCTTTCTTT	CASSYGLDWNTEAFF
TRBJ2-1	-	TRBV5-4	many	TGTGCCAGCAGCGGGGGCCCCGAATACAATGAGCAGTTCTTC	CASSGGPEYNEQFF
TRBJ1-1	-	TRBV7-9	few	TGTGCCAGCAGCTTAGGCCACACCGACACTGAAGCTTTCTTT	CASSLGHTDTEAFF
TRBJ2-2	TRBD1	TRBV19	many	TGTGCCAGTAAAAGGACAGGGGAAGGCGGGGAGCTGTTTTTT	CASKRTGEGGELFF